Presented here are 11 T cell receptor beta chains from one specimen sequenced in a study of metastatic and nonmetastatic thyroid tumors. All patients were treatment-naive before thyroid surgery. Using MiXCR, TCRdb re-called clones from the PCR reads. The sample consists of fewer than 30,000 clones, about 17% of them appearing once. Sequenced input: blood. These receptors came from a female donor with papillary thyroid cancer or a benign thyroid nodule (not recorded which). Some clones in this sample may be carry-over from other donors' samples.

This chain links TRBV7-2 with TRBJ1-1, with TRBD1 matching over 7 bases. Germline CDR1 reads SGHTA; CDR2 reads FQGNSA. The trim removed 2 bases at V and 12 bases at J, leaving 9 bases unmatched. CDR3 length: 13 amino acids. Here the CDR3 DNA reads TGTGCCAGCAGCTTAAGACAGGGCGGGCATTCTTTCTTT. Its translation: CASSLRQGGHSFF.

There are many counts of this clone. V usage is TRBV7-9 and J usage is TRBJ1-1; D call uncertain. Trimming shortened V by 0 bases and J by 1 base, and 6 bases separated the two germline ends. Germline loops: CDR1 SEHNR, CDR2 FQNEAQ (reference sequence). This CDR3 has 14 amino acids. CDR3 nucleotides: TGTGCCAGCAGCTTAGCGGGCGCGAACACTGAAGCTTTCTTT. Its translation: CASSLAGANTEAFF.

This clone was seen many times. This chain uses TRBV11-2 with TRBJ2-2; D unresolved. Between the trimmed V and J ends, which lost 1 base and 9 bases, there was a span of 18 bases. This CDR3 contains 16 residues. Germline V gene sequence: CDR1 SGHAT, CDR2 FQNNGV. The CDR3: CASSLGPGPFGRELFF. In DNA form, the CDR3 reads TGTGCCAGCAGCTTAGGTCCCGGACCATTCGGCCGGGAGCTGTTTTTT.

At least ten counts were recorded for this clone. This chain links TRBV27 with TRBJ2-2; 8 bases map to TRBD2. Looked up from germline, CDR1 is MNHEY and CDR2 is SMNVEV (reference sequence). The CDR3 extends over 14 amino acids. Trimming cost V 9 bases and J 5 bases; bases outside gene matches: 8. CDR3 sequence (DNA): TGTGCCAGTACACCACTAGCGGCTACCGGGGAGCTGTTTTTT. Encoded protein: CASTPLAATGELFF.

Comments on this clone: The same CDR3 can be traced to other DNA sequences in this sample. The chain couples TRBV30 to TRBJ2-1; tentative D call: TRBD2 (6 bases). Looked up from germline, CDR1 is GTSNPN and CDR2 is SVGIG (reference sequence). V shed 2 bases and J shed 7 bases, with 18 bases lying between them. The CDR3 covers 15 residues. CDR3 coding DNA: TGTGCCTGGAGTCCTGCGGGGATCCTTCTAAATGAGCAGTTCTTC. The encoded protein is CAWSPAGILLNEQFF.

The chain uses TRBV27 and TRBJ2-1, with 7 bases identical to TRBD1. The trim removed 8 bases at V and 3 bases at J, leaving 10 bases unmatched. The CDR3 extends over 15 amino acids. Germline CDR1 is MNHEY and CDR2 is SMNVEV (reference sequence). CDR3: CASFLKGANYNEQFF. The CDR3 DNA is TGTGCCAGCTTTCTGAAGGGGGCGAACTACAATGAGCAGTTCTTC.

The chain joins TRBV6-2 or TRBV6-3 to TRBJ1-6; 8 bases are shared with TRBD1. This CDR3 is 16 amino acids long. Trimming cost V 4 bases and J 10 bases; bases outside gene matches: 12. Germline values: CDR1 MNHEY, CDR2 SVGEGT. CDR3 amino acids: CASSLSTGTGHSPLHF. Here the CDR3 DNA reads TGTGCCAGCAGTTTATCCACCGGGACAGGTCACTCACCCCTCCACTTT.

Ten or more counts support this clone. This chain links TRBV7-9 with TRBJ2-7; 7 positions agree with TRBD1. Germline values: CDR1 SEHNR, CDR2 FQNEAQ (reference sequence). This CDR3 region has 15 residues. J was trimmed by 1 base and V by 5 bases; bases with no gene match: 8. CDR3 coding DNA: TGTGCCAGCAGCCCAGGTCAGGGGGTTTCCTACGAGCAGTACTTC. This codes for CASSPGQGVSYEQYF.

This clone rates as medium-sized (0.01 to 0.1%). The genes are TRBV27 and TRBJ1-6; 8 bases agree with TRBD1. After removal of 3 bases from V and 14 bases from J, the junction contained 9 bases not matched to a gene. This CDR3 is built from 14 residues. CDR1 MNHEY and CDR2 SMNVEV come from the germline V gene (reference sequence). The CDR3 DNA is TGTGCCAGCAGTTTCCAGGGGGCCCCCGGGTCCCTCCACTTT. Amino acids: CASSFQGAPGSLHF.

This clone was seen repeatedly, ten times or more. Other DNA sequences from this sample encode an identical CDR3 as well. The chain couples TRBV7-8 to TRBJ1-1; D ambiguous. CDR3 length equals 12 residues. Germline CDR1 reads SGHVS; CDR2 reads FQNEAQ. The chain's CDR3 is CGTSQVNTEAFF. The CDR3 DNA reads TGTGGGACTTCCCAGGTGAACACTGAAGCTTTCTTT.

The chain employs TRBV7-3 and TRBJ2-1, with D tentatively TRBD2 (5 bases). In germline, CDR1 is SGHTA, CDR2 FQGTGA. The CDR3 extends over 14 amino acids. V was cut by 4 bases and J by 6 bases, with 13 bases left in between. Written as DNA, the CDR3 is TGTGCCAGCAGCTCATCACTAGGAATCAATGAGCAGTTCTTC. It specifies CASSSSLGINEQFF.